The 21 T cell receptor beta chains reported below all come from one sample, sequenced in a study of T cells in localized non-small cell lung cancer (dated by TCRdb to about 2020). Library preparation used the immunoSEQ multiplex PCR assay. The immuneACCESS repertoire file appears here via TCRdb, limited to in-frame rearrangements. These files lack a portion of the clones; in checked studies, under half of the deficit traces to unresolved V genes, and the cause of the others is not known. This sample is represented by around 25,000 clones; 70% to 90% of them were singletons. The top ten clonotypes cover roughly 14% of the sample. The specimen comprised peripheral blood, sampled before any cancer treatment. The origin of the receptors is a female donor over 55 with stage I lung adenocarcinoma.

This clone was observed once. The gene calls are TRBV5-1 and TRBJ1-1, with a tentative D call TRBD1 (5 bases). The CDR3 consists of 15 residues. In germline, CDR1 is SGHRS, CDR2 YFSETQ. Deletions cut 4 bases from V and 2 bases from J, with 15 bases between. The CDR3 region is CASSPRPGRNTEAFF. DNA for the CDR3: TGCGCCAGCAGCCCACGACCAGGGCGTAACACTGAAGCTTTCTTT.

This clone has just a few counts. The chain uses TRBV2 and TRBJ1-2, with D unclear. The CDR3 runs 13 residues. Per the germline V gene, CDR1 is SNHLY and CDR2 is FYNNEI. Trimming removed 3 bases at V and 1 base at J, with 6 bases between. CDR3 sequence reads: CASSDQSNYGYTF. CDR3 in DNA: TGTGCCAGCAGTGATCAGAGTAACTATGGCTACACCTTC.

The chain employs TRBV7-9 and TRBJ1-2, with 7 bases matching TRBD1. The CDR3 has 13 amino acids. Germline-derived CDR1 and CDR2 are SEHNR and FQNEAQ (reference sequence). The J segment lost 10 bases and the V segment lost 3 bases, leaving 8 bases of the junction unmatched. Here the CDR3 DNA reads TGTGCCAGCAGCTTCGGACAGGATCAAGTCTACACCTTC. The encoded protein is CASSFGQDQVYTF.

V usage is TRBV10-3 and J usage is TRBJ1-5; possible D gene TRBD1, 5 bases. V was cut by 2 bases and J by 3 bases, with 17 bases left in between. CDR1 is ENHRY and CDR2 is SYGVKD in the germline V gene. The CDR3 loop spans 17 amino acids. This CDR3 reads CAISEGTGRGINQPQHF. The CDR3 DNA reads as TGTGCCATCAGTGAGGGGACGGGGAGAGGGATCAATCAGCCCCAGCATTTT.

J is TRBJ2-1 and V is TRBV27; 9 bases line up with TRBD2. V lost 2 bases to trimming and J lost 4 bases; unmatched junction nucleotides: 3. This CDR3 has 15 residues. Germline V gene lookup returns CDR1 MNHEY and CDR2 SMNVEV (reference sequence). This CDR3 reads CASSLGTSGYNEQFF. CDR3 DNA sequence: TGTGCCAGCAGTTTAGGCACTAGCGGGTACAATGAGCAGTTCTTC.

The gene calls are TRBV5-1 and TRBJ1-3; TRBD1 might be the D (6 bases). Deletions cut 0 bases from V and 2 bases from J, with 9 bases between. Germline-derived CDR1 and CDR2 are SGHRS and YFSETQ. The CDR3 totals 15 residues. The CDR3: CASSLEGGPGNTIYF. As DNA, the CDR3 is TGCGCCAGCAGCTTGGAAGGGGGTCCTGGAAACACCATATATTTT. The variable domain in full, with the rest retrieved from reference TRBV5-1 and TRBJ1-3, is KAGVTQTPRYLIKTRGQQVTLSCSPISGHRSVSWYQQTPGQGLQFLFEYFSETQRNKGNFPGRFSGRQFSNSRSEMNVSTLELGDSALYLCASSLEGGPGNTIYFGEGSWLTVV.

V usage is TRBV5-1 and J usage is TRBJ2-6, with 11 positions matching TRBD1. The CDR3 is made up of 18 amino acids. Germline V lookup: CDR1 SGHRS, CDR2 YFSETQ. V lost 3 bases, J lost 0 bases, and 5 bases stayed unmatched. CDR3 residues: CASSSGQGARSGANVLTF. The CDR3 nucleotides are TGCGCCAGCAGCTCCGGACAGGGGGCGCGCTCTGGGGCCAACGTCCTGACTTTC. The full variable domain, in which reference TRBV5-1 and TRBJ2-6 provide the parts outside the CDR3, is KAGVTQTPRYLIKTRGQQVTLSCSPISGHRSVSWYQQTPGQGLQFLFEYFSETQRNKGNFPGRFSGRQFSNSRSEMNVSTLELGDSALYLCASSSGQGARSGANVLTFGAGSRLTVL.

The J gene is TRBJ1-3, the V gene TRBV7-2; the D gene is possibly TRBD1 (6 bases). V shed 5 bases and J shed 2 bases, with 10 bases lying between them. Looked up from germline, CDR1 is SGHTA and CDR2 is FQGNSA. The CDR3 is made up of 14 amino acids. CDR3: CASSPRQAGNTIYF. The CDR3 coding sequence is TGTGCCAGCAGCCCGAGACAGGCTGGAAACACCATATATTTT.

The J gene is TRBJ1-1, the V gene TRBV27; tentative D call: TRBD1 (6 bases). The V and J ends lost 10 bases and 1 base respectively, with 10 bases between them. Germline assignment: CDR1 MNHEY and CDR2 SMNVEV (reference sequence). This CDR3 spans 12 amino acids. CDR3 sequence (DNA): TGTGCCACCCAGGACAGGAACACTGAAGCTTTCTTT. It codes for CATQDRNTEAFF.

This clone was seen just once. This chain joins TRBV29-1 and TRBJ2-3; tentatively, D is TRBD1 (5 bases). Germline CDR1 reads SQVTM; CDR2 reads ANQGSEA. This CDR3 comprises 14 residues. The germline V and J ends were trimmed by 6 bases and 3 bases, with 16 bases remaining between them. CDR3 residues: CSVSQGSRTDTQYF. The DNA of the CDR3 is TGCAGCGTCTCCCAGGGTAGTCGGACAGATACGCAGTATTTT.

Written as DNA, the CDR3 is TGCGCCAGCAGTTATGACAGGCCCCCACGTGGGACCCAGTACTTC. Protein sequence: CASSYDRPPRGTQYF. V and J are TRBV5-1 and TRBJ2-5; TRBD1 might be the D (6 bases). This CDR3 has 15 residues. The germline V gene has CDR1 SGHRS and CDR2 YFSETQ. Trimming left V 5 bases short and J 7 bases short, with 21 bases between. Combining the CDR3 with reference TRBV5-1 and TRBJ2-5 gives the whole variable domain KAGVTQTPRYLIKTRGQQVTLSCSPISGHRSVSWYQQTPGQGLQFLFEYFSETQRNKGNFPGRFSGRQFSNSRSEMNVSTLELGDSALYLCASSYDRPPRGTQYFGPGTRLLVL.

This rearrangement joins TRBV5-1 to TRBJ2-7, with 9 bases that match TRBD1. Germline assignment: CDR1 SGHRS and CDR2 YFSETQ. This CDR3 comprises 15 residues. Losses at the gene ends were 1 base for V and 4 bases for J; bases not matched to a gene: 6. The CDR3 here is CASSLLQGANYEQYF. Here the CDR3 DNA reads TGCGCCAGCAGCTTGTTACAGGGGGCGAATTACGAGCAGTACTTC.

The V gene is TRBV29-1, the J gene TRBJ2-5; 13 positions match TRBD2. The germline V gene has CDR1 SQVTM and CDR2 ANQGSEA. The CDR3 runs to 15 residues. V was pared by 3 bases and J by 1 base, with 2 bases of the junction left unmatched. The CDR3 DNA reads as TGCAGCGTTGATGGACTAGCGGGAGTCCAAGAGACCCAGTACTTC. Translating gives CSVDGLAGVQETQYF. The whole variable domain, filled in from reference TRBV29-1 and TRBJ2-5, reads SAVISQKPSRDICQRGTSLTIQCQVDSQVTMMFWYRQQPGQSLTLIATANQGSEATYESGFVIDKFPISRPNLTFSTLTVSNMSPEDSSIYLCSVDGLAGVQETQYFGPGTRLLVL.

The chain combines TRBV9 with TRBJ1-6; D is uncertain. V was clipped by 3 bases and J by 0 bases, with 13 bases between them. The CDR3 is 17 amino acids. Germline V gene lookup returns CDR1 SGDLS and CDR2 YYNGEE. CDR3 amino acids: CASSAQLTNSYNSPLHF. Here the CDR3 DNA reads TGTGCCAGCAGCGCACAGCTAACTAACTCCTATAATTCACCCCTCCACTTT.

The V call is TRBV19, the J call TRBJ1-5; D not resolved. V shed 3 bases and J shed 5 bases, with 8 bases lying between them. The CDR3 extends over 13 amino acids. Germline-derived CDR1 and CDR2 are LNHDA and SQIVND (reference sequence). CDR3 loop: CASSISFDQPQHF. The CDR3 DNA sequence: TGTGCCAGTAGTATTAGTTTCGATCAGCCCCAGCATTTT. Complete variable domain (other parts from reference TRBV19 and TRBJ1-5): DGGITQSPKYLFRKEGQNVTLSCEQNLNHDAMYWYRQDPGQGLRLIYYSQIVNDFQKGDIAEGYSVSREKKESFPLTVTSAQKNPTAFYLCASSISFDQPQHFGDGTRLSIL.

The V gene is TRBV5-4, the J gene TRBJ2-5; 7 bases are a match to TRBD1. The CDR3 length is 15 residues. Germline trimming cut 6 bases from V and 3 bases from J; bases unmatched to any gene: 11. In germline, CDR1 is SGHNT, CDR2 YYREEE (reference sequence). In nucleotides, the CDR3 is TGTGCCAGCAAATATTACGGGACAGCCGAAGAGACCCAGTACTTC. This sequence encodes CASKYYGTAEETQYF.

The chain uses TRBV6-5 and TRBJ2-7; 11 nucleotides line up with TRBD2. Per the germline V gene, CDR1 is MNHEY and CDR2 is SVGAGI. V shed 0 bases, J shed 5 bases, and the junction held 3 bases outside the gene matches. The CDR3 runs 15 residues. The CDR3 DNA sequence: TGTGCCAGCAGTTACTCTAGCGGGAGGGCCCACGAGCAGTACTTC. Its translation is CASSYSSGRAHEQYF.

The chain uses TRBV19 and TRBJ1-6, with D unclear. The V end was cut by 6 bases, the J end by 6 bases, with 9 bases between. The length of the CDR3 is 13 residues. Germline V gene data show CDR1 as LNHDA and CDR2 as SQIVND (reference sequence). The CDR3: CASSVGSNSPLHF. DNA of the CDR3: TGTGCCAGTAGCGTGGGCAGTAATTCACCCCTCCACTTT.

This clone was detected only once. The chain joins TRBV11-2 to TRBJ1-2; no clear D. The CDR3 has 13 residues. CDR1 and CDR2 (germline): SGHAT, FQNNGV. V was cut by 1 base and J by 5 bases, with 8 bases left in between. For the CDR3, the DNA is TGTGCCAGCAGCTTAGGAGAGGGATATGGCTACACCTTC. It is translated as CASSLGEGYGYTF.

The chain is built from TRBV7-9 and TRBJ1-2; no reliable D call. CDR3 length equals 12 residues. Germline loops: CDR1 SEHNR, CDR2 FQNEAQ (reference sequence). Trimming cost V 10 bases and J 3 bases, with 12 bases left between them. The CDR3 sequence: CATNTRDYGYTF. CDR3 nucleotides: TGTGCCACAAATACTAGGGACTATGGCTACACCTTC.

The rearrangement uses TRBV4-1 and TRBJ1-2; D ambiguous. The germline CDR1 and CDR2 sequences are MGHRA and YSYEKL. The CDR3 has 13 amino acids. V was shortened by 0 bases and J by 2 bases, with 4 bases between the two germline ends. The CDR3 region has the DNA TGCGCCAGCAGCCAAGAGGGGAACTATGGCTACACCTTC. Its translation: CASSQEGNYGYTF.